This passage covers 23 T cell receptor beta chains from one sample sequenced in a study of response to subunit inactivated influenza vaccine. In TCRdb, the RT-PCR reads were re-called with MiXCR into one record per CDR3 protein. The sample has some 550,000 distinct CDR3 sequences, less than 25% seen once; the top ten hold 2.8%. These data were also reused for a study on T cells expressing NK-cell markers. That work contributes: It was by 5'RACE template switching with UMIs that TCR beta cDNA was made.

The sample was CD4+ T cells sorted from PBMCs, taken roughly 13 days after vaccination. Every receptor here comes from a man aged 45-65 years who received an inactivated influenza vaccine.

This clonotype has just a few counts. This rearrangement joins TRBV12-3 or TRBV12-4 to TRBJ2-2, with D uncertain. The CDR3 has 13 amino acids. Between the trimmed V and J ends, which lost 6 bases and 4 bases, there was a span of 9 bases. Here the CDR3 DNA reads TGTGCCAGCAGATCCGACCCCACCGGGGAGCTGTTTTTT. This codes for CASRSDPTGELFF.

The V and J genes are TRBV28 and TRBJ2-3; D unresolved. CDR1 and CDR2 (germline): MDHEN, SYDVKM. The ends were cut back, 2 bases at V and 7 bases at J, with 16 bases in the middle. The CDR3 has 15 amino acids. The CDR3 nucleotides read TGTGCCAGCAGTTTACCTCAGACCTCACGCAATACGCAGTATTTT. It codes for CASSLPQTSRNTQYF.

V is TRBV12-3 or TRBV12-4 and J is TRBJ2-2; tentative D call: TRBD2 (5 bases). The CDR3 has 13 residues. V was trimmed by 10 bases and J by 1 base, leaving 10 bases between them. The CDR3 is CATTGLNTGELFF. The CDR3, as DNA: TGTGCCACGACTGGACTGAACACCGGGGAGCTGTTTTTT.

The chain is built from TRBV3-1 and TRBJ2-5, with D hard to call. Germline assignment: CDR1 LGHDT and CDR2 YNNKEL (reference sequence). CDR3 length: 14 amino acids. V was shortened by 1 base and J by 4 bases, with 10 bases between the two germline ends. The CDR3 loop reads CASSQAVMGETQYF. DNA of the CDR3: TGTGCCAGCAGCCAAGCCGTCATGGGAGAGACCCAGTACTTC.

V and J are TRBV14 and TRBJ2-1; TRBD1 agrees at 10 bases. V dropped 1 base and J dropped 7; count of bases not matched to a gene: 4. The CDR3 sequence is 15 residues long. Germline assignment: CDR1 SGHDN and CDR2 FVKESK. CDR3 sequence reads: CASSQVGTGENEQFF. CDR3 DNA sequence: TGTGCCAGCAGCCAAGTTGGGACAGGGGAAAATGAGCAGTTCTTC.

The gene calls are TRBV7-2 and TRBJ1-2; 11 bases are a match to TRBD1. The germline gives CDR1 SGHTA, CDR2 FQGNSA. Trimming took 4 bases from V and 3 from J; bases not matched to a gene: 4. This CDR3 is built from 15 residues. The CDR3 coding sequence is TGTGCCAGCAGCTCGGACAGGGGGCGGTACTATGGCTACACCTTC. It is translated as CASSSDRGRYYGYTF.

The chain carries TRBV5-1 and TRBJ1-1, with TRBD1 matching over 12 bases. The germline CDR1 and CDR2 sequences are SGHRS and YFSETQ. V gave up 4 bases and J gave up 10 bases; unmatched junction bases: 5. CDR3 length: 13 residues. The CDR3 loop is CASSGGTGGSAFF. The CDR3 nucleotides are TGCGCCAGCAGCGGAGGGACAGGGGGCTCAGCTTTCTTT. Variable domain in full (rest from reference TRBV5-1 and TRBJ1-1): KAGVTQTPRYLIKTRGQQVTLSCSPISGHRSVSWYQQTPGQGLQFLFEYFSETQRNKGNFPGRFSGRQFSNSRSEMNVSTLELGDSALYLCASSGGTGGSAFFGQGTRLTVV.

A few counts support this clonotype. The chain couples TRBV16 to TRBJ2-5; D possibly corresponds to TRBD1 (6 bases). This CDR3 region has 13 residues. V was trimmed by 5 bases and J by 5 bases, leaving 12 bases between them. Germline V gene sequence: CDR1 KGHSY, CDR2 FQNENV. CDR3 nucleotide sequence: TGTGCCAGCAGCGTGCGAAGGGGGGAGACCCAGTACTTC. Residues: CASSVRRGETQYF.

The gene calls are TRBV5-1 and TRBJ2-1; D gene unclear. Germline V gene lookup returns CDR1 SGHRS and CDR2 YFSETQ. The CDR3 spans 14 residues. Trimming removed 3 bases at V and 6 bases at J, with 13 bases between. The chain's CDR3 is CASSSSGQVNEQFF. The DNA for the CDR3 is TGCGCCAGCAGCTCGTCCGGTCAGGTCAATGAGCAGTTCTTC.

This clonotype has ten or more counts. V and J are TRBV12-3 or TRBV12-4 and TRBJ2-5, with 8 bases fitting TRBD2. The length of the CDR3 is 15 residues. Trimming removed 5 bases from V and 4 bases from J; junction bases left unmatched: 9. The CDR3 bases are TGTGCCAGCAGTCCAGGCGGGGGGCTGGGAGAGACCCAGTACTTC. Residues: CASSPGGGLGETQYF.

CDR3 residues: CASSPIAKNIQYF. CDR3 nucleotide sequence: TGTGCCAGCAGCCCCATAGCGAAAAACATTCAGTACTTC. V usage is TRBV7-2 and J usage is TRBJ2-4; D possibly corresponds to TRBD2 (5 bases). Germline lookup yields CDR1 SGHTA and CDR2 FQGNSA. The CDR3 loop spans 13 amino acids. Trimming shortened V by 5 bases and J by 4 bases, and 9 bases separated the two germline ends. The complete variable domain, with remaining parts taken from reference TRBV7-2 and TRBJ2-4, reads GAGVSQSPSNKVTEKGKDVELRCDPISGHTALYWYRQSLGQGLEFLIYFQGNSAPDKSGLPSDRFSAERTGGSVSTLTIQRTQQEDSAVYLCASSPIAKNIQYFGAGTRLSVL.

This chain connects TRBV7-6 to TRBJ2-1, with a possible D match to TRBD2 (5 bases). Trimming cost V 2 bases and J 9 bases, with 11 bases left between them. Per the germline V gene, CDR1 is SGHVS and CDR2 is FNYEAQ. This CDR3 is 13 amino acids long. As DNA, the CDR3 is TGTGCCAGCAGCTTAAGCCGGGAATCTGAGCAGTTCTTC. Its translation is CASSLSRESEQFF. The variable domain in full, with the rest retrieved from reference TRBV7-6 and TRBJ2-1, is GAGVSQSPRYKVTKRGQDVALRCDPISGHVSLYWYRQALGQGPEFLTYFNYEAQQDKSGLPNDRFSAERPEGSISTLTIQRTEQRDSAMYRCASSLSRESEQFFGPGTRLTVL.

The chain recombines TRBV5-1 with TRBJ2-3; no reliable D call. The CDR3 extends over 13 amino acids. The germline V and J ends were trimmed by 6 bases and 0 bases, with 8 bases remaining between them. Looked up from germline, CDR1 is SGHRS and CDR2 is YFSETQ. CDR3 DNA sequence: TGCGCCAGCACAGCAACAAGCACAGATACGCAGTATTTT. Its protein product is CASTATSTDTQYF.

A note on this clonotype: A much larger clone is a single base away; this may be a read error. V and J are TRBV11-2 and TRBJ1-1; no definite D call. There are 14 residues in the CDR3. V was cut by 1 base and J by 5 bases, with 11 bases left in between. Germline CDR1 SGHAT, CDR2 FQNNGV. CDR3 DNA sequence: TGTGCCAGCAGCTTAGCACCGGGGAAGACTGAAGCTTTCTTT. It is translated as CASSLAPGKTEAFF.

This clonotype was picked up a small number of times. The chain recombines TRBV5-1 with TRBJ2-2; 11 bases agree with TRBD1. This CDR3 spans 16 amino acids. V lost 1 base and J lost 8; bases outside the gene matches: 7. CDR1 is SGHRS and CDR2 is YFSETQ in the germline V gene. CDR3 in DNA: TGCGCCAGCAGCTTGCCCGGACAGGGGGCGACGGGGGAGCTGTTTTTT. Translated: CASSLPGQGATGELFF.

This clonotype was counted between two and nine times. This chain links TRBV7-9 with TRBJ2-2, with no clear D. Deletions cut 11 bases from V and 6 bases from J, with 22 bases between. Germline CDR1 is SEHNR and CDR2 is FQNEAQ (reference sequence). The CDR3 extends over 15 amino acids. The CDR3 loop is CAGNMQPNGPGELFF. CDR3 nucleotide sequence: TGTGCCGGCAACATGCAACCTAACGGACCCGGGGAGCTGTTTTTT. The variable domain in full, completed from reference TRBV7-9 and TRBJ2-2, reads DTGVSQNPRHKITKRGQNVTFRCDPISEHNRLYWYRQTLGQGPEFLTYFQNEAQLEKSRLLSDRFSAERPKGSFSTLEIQRTEQGDSAMYLCAGNMQPNGPGELFFGEGSRLTVL.

The CDR3 sequence: CASTKPVIETQYF. The CDR3 coding sequence is TGTGCCAGCACCAAGCCGGTGATCGAGACCCAGTACTTC. The gene calls are TRBV6-2 or TRBV6-3 and TRBJ2-5; D not resolved. This CDR3 comprises 13 residues. Trimming took off 7 bases at V and 5 bases at J, with 14 bases between the two ends. Germline-derived CDR1 and CDR2 are MNHEY and SVGEGT.

This clonotype was found a few times. The chain links TRBV7-2 to TRBJ2-7, with TRBD2 identical over 7 bases. From germline, CDR1 is SGHTA and CDR2 FQGNSA. The trim removed 5 bases at V and 4 bases at J, leaving 11 bases unmatched. The CDR3 is 15 residues long. Here the CDR3 DNA reads TGTGCCAGCAGCGGCCCTCTAGGGAGGGGATACGAGCAGTACTTC. Translated, it gives CASSGPLGRGYEQYF.

At least ten counts were recorded for this clonotype. The V call is TRBV20-1, the J call TRBJ2-5; no reliable D call. This CDR3 has 12 amino acids. Germline CDR1 is DFQATT and CDR2 is SNEGSKA (reference sequence). Trimming left V 7 bases short and J 5 bases short, with 14 bases between. CDR3: CSVDERRETQYF. CDR3 nucleotide sequence: TGCAGTGTGGACGAACGACGGGAGACCCAGTACTTC.

This clonotype has at least ten counts. The chain uses TRBV20-1 and TRBJ2-7; D is tentatively TRBD1 or TRBD2 (5 bases each). The CDR3 is made up of 13 amino acids. In germline, CDR1 is DFQATT, CDR2 SNEGSKA (reference sequence). The germline V and J ends were trimmed by 6 bases and 6 bases, with 18 bases remaining between them. The CDR3 is CSAQMGVDAEQYF. The DNA of the CDR3 is TGCAGTGCCCAAATGGGGGTGGACGCCGAGCAGTACTTC.

A few counts support this clonotype. The chain couples TRBV20-1 to TRBJ2-7; 13 bases fit TRBD2. The CDR3 contains 15 residues. Germline CDR1 and CDR2: DFQATT and SNEGSKA (reference sequence). V gave up 4 bases and J gave up 8 bases; unmatched junction bases: 11. The CDR3 spells CSAKTGTSGNIKQYF. The DNA of the CDR3 is TGCAGTGCTAAAACCGGGACTAGCGGGAATATAAAGCAGTACTTC.

Turning to this clonotype: One junction end disagrees with the germline gene, perhaps due to a read error. The chain uses TRBV3-1 and TRBJ2-7; tentative D call: TRBD2 (5 bases). Germline V gene sequence: CDR1 LGHDT, CDR2 YNNKEL (reference sequence). The CDR3 consists of 14 residues. CDR3 in amino acids: CSSSQGGRSYEQYF. The CDR3, as DNA: TGTTCCAGCAGCCAAGGAGGCAGGTCCTACGAGCAGTACTTC.

The sample holds a few counts of this clonotype. This sequence joins TRBV20-1 and TRBJ2-7; tentative D call: TRBD2 (5 bases). CDR1 and CDR2 from the germline V gene are DFQATT and SNEGSKA (reference sequence). Trimming removed 1 base from V and 6 bases from J, with 22 bases in between. This CDR3 is 16 amino acids long. The CDR3 nucleotides are TGCAGTGCTAGAGGCTACCTGGGTAACGGGAAGGCCGAGCAGTACTTC. The encoded protein is CSARGYLGNGKAEQYF.